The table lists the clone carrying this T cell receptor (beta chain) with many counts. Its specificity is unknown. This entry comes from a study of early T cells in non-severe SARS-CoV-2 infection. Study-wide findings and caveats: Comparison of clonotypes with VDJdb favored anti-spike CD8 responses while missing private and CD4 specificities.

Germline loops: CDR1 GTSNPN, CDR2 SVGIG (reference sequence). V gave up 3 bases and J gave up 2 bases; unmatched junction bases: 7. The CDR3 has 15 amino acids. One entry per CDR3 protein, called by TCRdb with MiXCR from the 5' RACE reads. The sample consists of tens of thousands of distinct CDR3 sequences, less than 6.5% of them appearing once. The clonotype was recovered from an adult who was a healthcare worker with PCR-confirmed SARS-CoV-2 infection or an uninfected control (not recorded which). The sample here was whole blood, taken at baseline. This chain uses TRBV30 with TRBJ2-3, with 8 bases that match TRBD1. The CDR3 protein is CAWRRDRGLTDTQYF. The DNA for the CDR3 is TGTGCCTGGAGACGCGACAGGGGACTCACAGATACGCAGTATTTT.